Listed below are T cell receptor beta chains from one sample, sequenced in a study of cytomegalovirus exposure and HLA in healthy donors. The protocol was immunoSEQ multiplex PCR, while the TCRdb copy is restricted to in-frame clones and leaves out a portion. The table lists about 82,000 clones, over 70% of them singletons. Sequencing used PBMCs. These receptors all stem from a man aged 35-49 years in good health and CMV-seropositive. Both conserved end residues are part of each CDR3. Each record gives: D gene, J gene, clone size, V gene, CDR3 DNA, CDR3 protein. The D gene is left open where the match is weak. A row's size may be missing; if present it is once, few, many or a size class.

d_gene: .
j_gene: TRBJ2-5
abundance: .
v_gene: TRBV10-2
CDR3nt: TGCGCCAGCAGTCCCACAGGGCAGGAGACCCAGTACTTC
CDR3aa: CASSPTGQETQYF

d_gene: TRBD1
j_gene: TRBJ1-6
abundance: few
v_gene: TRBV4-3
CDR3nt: TGCGCCAGCAGCCAAGCGACAGGGAATTCACCCCTCCACTTT
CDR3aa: CASSQATGNSPLHF

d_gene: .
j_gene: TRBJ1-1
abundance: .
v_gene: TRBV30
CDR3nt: TGTGCCTGGGGGACACCGAACACTGAAGCTTTCTTT
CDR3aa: CAWGTPNTEAFF

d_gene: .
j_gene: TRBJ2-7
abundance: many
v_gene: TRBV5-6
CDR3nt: TGTGCCAGCAGCGCCGCCGGGACACGGTACTCCTACGAGCAGTACTTC
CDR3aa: CASSAAGTRYSYEQYF

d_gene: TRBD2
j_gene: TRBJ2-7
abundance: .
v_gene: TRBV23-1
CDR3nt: TGCGCCAGCAGTCACTCGGGGAGGGGTCCCTACGAGCAGTACTTC
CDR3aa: CASSHSGRGPYEQYF

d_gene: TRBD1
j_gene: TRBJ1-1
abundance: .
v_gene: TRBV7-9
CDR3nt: TGTGCCAGCAGCTTAAACCGAGACAGGGGCGATCGGTTGGACACTGAAGCTTTCTTT
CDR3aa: CASSLNRDRGDRLDTEAFF

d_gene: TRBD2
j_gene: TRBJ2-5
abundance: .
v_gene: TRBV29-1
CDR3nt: TGCAGCGCAGAAAAACGGAAATCGCGGGAGGGCCCTAGAGAGACCCAGTACTTC
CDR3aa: CSAEKRKSREGPRETQYF

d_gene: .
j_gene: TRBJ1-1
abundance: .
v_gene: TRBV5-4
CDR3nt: TGTGCCAGCAGCTTGGCCGGGGAGGGAGCAAACACTGAAGCTTTCTTT
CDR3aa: CASSLAGEGANTEAFF

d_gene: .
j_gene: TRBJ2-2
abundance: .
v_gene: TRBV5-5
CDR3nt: TGTGCCAGCAGCTTGACAGCGGACAACACCGGGGAGCTGTTTTTT
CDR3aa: CASSLTADNTGELFF

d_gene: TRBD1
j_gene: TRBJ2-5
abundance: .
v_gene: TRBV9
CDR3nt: TGTGCCAGCAGCGCCTCGACAGGGGTGGCGACCCAGTACTTC
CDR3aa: CASSASTGVATQYF

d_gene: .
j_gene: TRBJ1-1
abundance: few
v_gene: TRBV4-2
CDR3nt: TGTGCCAGCAGCCAAGAAGGGGGACAGAACACTGAAGCTTTCTTT
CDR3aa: CASSQEGGQNTEAFF

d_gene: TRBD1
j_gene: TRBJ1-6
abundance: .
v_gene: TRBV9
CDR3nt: TGTGCCAGCAGCGTAGGTACAGGGACAGGGGATAATTCACCCCTCCACTTT
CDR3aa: CASSVGTGTGDNSPLHF

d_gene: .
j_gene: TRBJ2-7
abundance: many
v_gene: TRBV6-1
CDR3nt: TGTGCCAGCAGTGAGTCTTCGGGTCGGGAAGCCCAGTACTTC
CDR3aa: CASSESSGREAQYF

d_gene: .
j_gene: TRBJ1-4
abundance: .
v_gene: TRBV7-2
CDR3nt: TGTGCCAGCAGCCCAGGACGCGGCAGGGTGGGTTCTAATGAAAAACTGTTTTTT
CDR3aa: CASSPGRGRVGSNEKLFF

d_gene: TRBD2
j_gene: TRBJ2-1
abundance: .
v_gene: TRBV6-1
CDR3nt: TGTGCCAGCAGTGTTCGACTAGCGCTCTCCTACAATGAGCAGTTCTTC
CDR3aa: CASSVRLALSYNEQFF

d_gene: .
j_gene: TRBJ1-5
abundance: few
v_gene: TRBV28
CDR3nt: TGTGCCAGCAGACTCAGGGGAAGTTGGCGGAGCAATCAGCCCCAGCATTTT
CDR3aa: CASRLRGSWRSNQPQHF

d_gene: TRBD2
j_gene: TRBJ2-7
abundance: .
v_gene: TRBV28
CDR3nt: TGTGCCAGCAGTACCCGGAGCGGGGGGGCATACGAGCAGTACTTC
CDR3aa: CASSTRSGGAYEQYF

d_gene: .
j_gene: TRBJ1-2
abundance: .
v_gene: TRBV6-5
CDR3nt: TGTGCCACAATAACGGGCGGGGGGGATTATGGCTACACCTTC
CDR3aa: CATITGGGDYGYTF

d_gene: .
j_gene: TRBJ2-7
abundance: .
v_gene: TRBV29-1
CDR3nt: TGCAGCGTTGAAGATGAAAGGGCGGGCTACGAGCAGTACTTC
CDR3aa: CSVEDERAGYEQYF

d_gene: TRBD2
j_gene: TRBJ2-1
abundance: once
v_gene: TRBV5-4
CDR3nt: TGTGCCAGCAGCACCTTAGCGGGAGTGCCCTACAATGAGCAGTTCTTC
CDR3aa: CASSTLAGVPYNEQFF

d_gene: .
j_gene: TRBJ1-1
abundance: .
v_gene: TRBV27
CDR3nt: TGTGCCAGCAGCCCCCGGGGAGGGGCGAACACTGAAGCTTTCTTT
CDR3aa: CASSPRGGANTEAFF

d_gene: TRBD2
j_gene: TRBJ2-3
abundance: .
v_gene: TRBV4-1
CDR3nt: TGCGCCAGCAGCCAAGTCTATTCCAGCGGGAGAACAGATACGCAGTATTTT
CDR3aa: CASSQVYSSGRTDTQYF

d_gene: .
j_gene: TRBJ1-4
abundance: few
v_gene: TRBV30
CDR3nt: TGTGCCTGGAGTGTACCTTGGACAGCGCGTAATGAAAAACTGTTTTTT
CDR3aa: CAWSVPWTARNEKLFF

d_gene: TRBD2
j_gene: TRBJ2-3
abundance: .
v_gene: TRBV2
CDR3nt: TGTGCCAGCAGTGACTCGCGGGAGGGTGGAGATACGCAGTATTTT
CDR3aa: CASSDSREGGDTQYF

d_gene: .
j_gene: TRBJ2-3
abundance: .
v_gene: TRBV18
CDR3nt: TGTGCCAGCTCACCAGGGGGCAAAGATACGCAGTATTTT
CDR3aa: CASSPGGKDTQYF

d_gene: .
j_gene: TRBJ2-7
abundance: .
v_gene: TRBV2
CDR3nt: TGTGCCAGCAGTGCCCCTCCGGGCGAGCAGTACTTC
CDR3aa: CASSAPPGEQYF

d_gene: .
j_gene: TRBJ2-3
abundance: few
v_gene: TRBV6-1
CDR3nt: TGTGCCAGCAGTGAACTATATGGAGATACGCAGTATTTT
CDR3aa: CASSELYGDTQYF

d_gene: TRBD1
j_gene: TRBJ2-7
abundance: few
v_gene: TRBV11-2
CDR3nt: TGTGCCAGCAGCTTAGCCGGGACAGGGCACGAGCAGTACTTC
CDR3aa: CASSLAGTGHEQYF

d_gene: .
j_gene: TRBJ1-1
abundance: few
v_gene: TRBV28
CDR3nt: TGTGCCAGCAGTTTGGTCAGGGTAATAGGGATTAGCACTGAAGCTTTCTTT
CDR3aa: CASSLVRVIGISTEAFF

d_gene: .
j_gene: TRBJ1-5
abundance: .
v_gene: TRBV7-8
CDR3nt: TGTGCCAGCAGCTTAGCCCAGGGAACTCAGCCCCAGCATTTT
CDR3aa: CASSLAQGTQPQHF

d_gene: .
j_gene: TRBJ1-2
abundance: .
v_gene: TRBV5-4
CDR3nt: TGTGCCAGCAGCCCCGGGACTAACTATGGCTACACCTTC
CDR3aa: CASSPGTNYGYTF

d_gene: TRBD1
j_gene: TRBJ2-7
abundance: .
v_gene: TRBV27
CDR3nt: TGTGCCAGCAGTTTCTCACAGGGGGCCTACGAGCAGTACTTC
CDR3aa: CASSFSQGAYEQYF

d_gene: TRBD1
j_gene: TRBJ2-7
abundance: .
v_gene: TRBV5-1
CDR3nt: TGCGCCAGCAGCTTCGGACAGGGAGCGGAGCAGTACTTC
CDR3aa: CASSFGQGAEQYF

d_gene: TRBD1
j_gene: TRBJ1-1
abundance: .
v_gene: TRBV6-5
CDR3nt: TGTGCCAGCAGTTTACAGGGGGCCGCTGAAGCTTTCTTT
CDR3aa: CASSLQGAAEAFF

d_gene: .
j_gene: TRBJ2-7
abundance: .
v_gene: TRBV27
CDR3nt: TGTGCCAGCAGTTTAGAGGGAACGTCGGGGGTGGACGAGCAGTACTTC
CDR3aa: CASSLEGTSGVDEQYF

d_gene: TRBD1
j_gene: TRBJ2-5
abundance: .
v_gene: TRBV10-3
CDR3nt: TGTGCCATCAGTGAGTCCTTAGCCCCACAGGGGGCCTGGGAGACCCAGTACTTC
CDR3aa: CAISESLAPQGAWETQYF

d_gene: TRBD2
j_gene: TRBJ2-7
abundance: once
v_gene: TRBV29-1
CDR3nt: TGCAGCGCAGGGGGGCGGGAGGGCGAGCAGTACTTC
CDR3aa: CSAGGREGEQYF